Presented here are 22 T cell receptor beta chains from one specimen sequenced in a study of monozygotic twins with inflammatory bowel disease (dated by TCRdb to between 2018 and 2021). The library was prepared using 5' RACE. Sequenced on an Illumina HiSeq 2500. Through TCRdb reprocessing, the reads give one entry per CDR3 protein sequence; DNA is omitted. The table kept for this sample lists about 160,000 distinct CDR3 sequences. The top ten clonotypes cover approximately 2.8% of the sample. Sequenced material: blood. The receptors originated from a human donor with ulcerative colitis or Crohn's disease, or a healthy co-twin of an affected twin (not recorded which).

The V call is TRBV11-2, the J call TRBJ2-1; TCRdb's D gene call, TRBD2, goes unchecked for lack of DNA. There are 19 residues in the CDR3. Germline lookup yields CDR1 SGHAT and CDR2 FQNNGV. The CDR3 loop reads CASSLLGLAGLSSYNEQFF.

The rearrangement joins TRBV27 to TRBJ2-2; TCRdb picks TRBD2, but there is no DNA to check that call. CDR1 is MNHEY and CDR2 is SMNVEV in the germline V gene (reference sequence). The CDR3 runs to 16 residues. The CDR3 is CASSVVAGDYTGELFF.

The rearrangement links TRBV20-1 to TRBJ2-3. The germline V gene encodes CDR1 DFQATT and CDR2 SNEGSKA (reference sequence). CDR3 length: 15 amino acids. CDR3 amino acids: CSARDLQEYTDTQYF.

This chain links TRBV20-1 with TRBJ2-6; without DNA, the TCRdb call of TRBD2 cannot be checked. CDR1 is DFQATT, CDR2 SNEGSKA, per germline (reference sequence). This CDR3 spans 14 amino acids. The chain's CDR3 is CSLRAPPGANVLTF.

This rearrangement joins TRBV6-2 or TRBV6-3 to TRBJ2-7; the TRBD1 assignment by TCRdb is unverifiable without DNA. Germline lookup yields CDR1 MNHEY and CDR2 SVGEGT. CDR3 size: 14 residues. The CDR3 spells CASSYWGQSYEQYF.

The chain joins TRBV5-1 to TRBJ1-2; the TRBD1 assignment by TCRdb is unverifiable without DNA. CDR1 is SGHRS, CDR2 YFSETQ, per germline. CDR3 length: 14 residues. The chain's CDR3 is CASRSGTGMYGYTF.

The chain recombines TRBV20-1 with TRBJ1-2; the TRBD1 assignment by TCRdb is unverifiable without DNA. This CDR3 is built from 15 residues. The germline V gene encodes CDR1 DFQATT and CDR2 SNEGSKA (reference sequence). CDR3 loop: CSAGNYRDKNYGYTF.

This chain connects TRBV9 to TRBJ2-3; TCRdb's D gene call, TRBD2, goes unchecked for lack of DNA. The CDR3 extends over 14 amino acids. CDR1 is SGDLS and CDR2 is YYNGEE in the germline V gene. The CDR3 is CASSEGLHTDTQYF.

V is TRBV6-2 or TRBV6-3 and J is TRBJ1-2; TCRdb's assignment of TRBD1 cannot be checked, as there is no DNA. CDR1 MNHEY and CDR2 SVGEGT come from the germline V gene. The CDR3 length is 13 residues. CDR3 sequence: CASTETGLYGYTF.

The chain has TRBV7-3 and TRBJ2-3; TCRdb indicates TRBD1, and absent DNA this call remains unverified. The CDR3 loop spans 15 amino acids. The germline gives CDR1 SGHTA, CDR2 FQGTGA. This CDR3 reads CASSLKLSGTDTQYF.

The CDR3 region is CASSLTGFYEQYF. The chain uses TRBV5-6 and TRBJ2-7; checking the TCRdb D call of TRBD1 is not possible without DNA. Germline assignment: CDR1 SGHDT and CDR2 YYEEEE. The CDR3 extends over 13 amino acids.

J is TRBJ2-7 and V is TRBV20-1. Germline lookup yields CDR1 DFQATT and CDR2 SNEGSKA (reference sequence). This CDR3 is built from 12 residues. CDR3 loop: CSARTSYYEQYF.

V is TRBV7-9 and J is TRBJ1-4; without DNA, the TCRdb call of TRBD1 cannot be checked. From germline, CDR1 is SEHNR and CDR2 FQNEAQ (reference sequence). CDR3 size: 17 residues. The CDR3 spells CASSLAPLAQGNEKLFF.

The chain carries TRBV28 and TRBJ2-4; absent DNA, TCRdb's TRBD2 call cannot be checked. Germline values: CDR1 MDHEN, CDR2 SYDVKM. The length of the CDR3 is 16 residues. This CDR3 reads CASSFVGGAAKNIQYF.

V usage is TRBV29-1 and J usage is TRBJ2-3; TCRdb's assignment of TRBD1 cannot be checked, as there is no DNA. There are 16 residues in the CDR3. The germline V gene encodes CDR1 SQVTM and CDR2 ANQGSEA. The CDR3 reads CSVEGTGGVRRYTQYF.

The J gene is TRBJ2-5, the V gene TRBV18. The CDR3 extends over 12 amino acids. Germline assignment: CDR1 KGHSH and CDR2 LQKENI. The CDR3 reads CASSPSGETQYF.

V and J are TRBV5-1 and TRBJ1-1. The CDR3 contains 15 residues. Germline loops: CDR1 SGHRS, CDR2 YFSETQ. CDR3 loop: CASSLVFDLNTEAFF.

This chain joins TRBV20-1 and TRBJ1-2; checking the TCRdb D call of TRBD1 is not possible without DNA. Looked up from germline, CDR1 is DFQATT and CDR2 is SNEGSKA (reference sequence). This CDR3 spans 13 amino acids. CDR3 sequence reads: CSARGTGDYGYTF.

This chain connects TRBV29-1 to TRBJ2-1; TCRdb lists TRBD2, though no DNA is available to test this call. Germline V lookup: CDR1 SQVTM, CDR2 ANQGSEA. CDR3 size: 14 residues. The CDR3 protein is CSVDVAGAYNEQFF.

The chain combines TRBV4-2 with TRBJ2-1. This CDR3 is built from 13 residues. Germline V gene sequence: CDR1 LGHNA, CDR2 YNFKEQ. Here the CDR3 reads CASSPIRSNEQFF.

The gene calls are TRBV28 and TRBJ2-5; with no DNA, the TCRdb D assignment of TRBD2 cannot be verified. Germline CDR1 is MDHEN and CDR2 is SYDVKM. The CDR3 has 14 amino acids. The CDR3: CASSFQGGRETQYF.

J is TRBJ2-1 and V is TRBV7-6; TCRdb indicates TRBD2, and absent DNA this call remains unverified. Germline CDR1 SGHVS, CDR2 FNYEAQ. This CDR3 is built from 15 residues. This CDR3 reads CASSLDGTSYNEQFF.